A selection of T cell receptor beta chains follows, all from one sample in a study of cytomegalovirus exposure and HLA in healthy donors. Profiling relied on immunoSEQ multiplex PCR, and the TCRdb table lists in-frame clones only, not all of them. The sample lists over 70,000 clones, 74% occurring once. Source material: PBMCs. The receptors here all came from a man aged 30 to 39 in good health and CMV-seropositive. Each CDR3 is given with its conserved first and last residue. D genes are given only for firm matches. The listing skips clone size in some rows; elsewhere it reads once, few, many or a size class.

TRBD1	TRBV29-1	NA	TRBJ1-5	CSVTDGGQGDQPQHF	TGCAGCGTTACGGACGGGGGACAGGGTGATCAGCCCCAGCATTTT
NA	TRBV25-1	NA	TRBJ1-4	CASSGYSEKLFF	TGTGCCAGCAGTGGATATAGTGAAAAACTGTTTTTT
NA	TRBV7-2	NA	TRBJ1-5	CASSPFGRAQPQHF	TGTGCCAGCAGCCCCTTTGGGAGGGCACAGCCCCAGCATTTT
TRBD1	TRBV11-1	few	TRBJ2-6	CASSIRTGGVSGANVLTF	TGTGCCAGCAGTATTAGGACAGGGGGCGTCAGTGGGGCCAACGTCCTGACTTTC
NA	TRBV20-1	NA	TRBJ2-7	CSASGVYEQYF	TGCAGTGCTAGCGGGGTCTACGAGCAGTACTTC
TRBD1	TRBV6-5	NA	TRBJ1-1	CASSTDRENTEAFF	TGTGCCAGCAGTACCGACAGGGAGAACACTGAAGCTTTCTTT
NA	TRBV2	NA	TRBJ1-3	CASRAGQSGNTIYF	TGTGCCAGCAGAGCAGGGCAGTCTGGAAACACCATATATTTT
TRBD1	TRBV5-1	NA	TRBJ2-5	CASSPQGVGETQYF	TGCGCCAGCAGCCCACAGGGGGTTGGAGAGACCCAGTACTTC
TRBD1	TRBV7-6	few	TRBJ1-2	CASSSNPGTDYGYTF	TGTGCCAGCAGCTCTAACCCCGGGACAGACTATGGCTACACCTTC
NA	TRBV6-6	NA	TRBJ2-1	CASSYSTVYNEQFF	TGTGCCAGCAGTTACTCGACAGTTTACAATGAGCAGTTCTTC
NA	TRBV4-3	NA	TRBJ1-3	CASSLRIGGLSGNTIYF	TGCGCCAGCAGCCTCCGGATTGGAGGGCTCTCTGGAAACACCATATATTTT
NA	TRBV5-5	NA	TRBJ2-7	CASSLRQAGFSYEQYF	TGTGCCAGCAGCTTACGCCAGGCAGGATTCTCCTACGAGCAGTACTTC
NA	TRBV5-1	NA	TRBJ1-5	CASSSDGSNQPQHF	TGCGCCAGCAGCTCCGACGGGAGCAATCAGCCCCAGCATTTT
NA	TRBV15	once	TRBJ1-2	CATSRDSGAYGYTF	TGTGCCACCAGCAGAGACAGTGGAGCTTATGGCTACACCTTC
TRBD2	TRBV29-1	NA	TRBJ2-7	CSVQTSGALCEQYF	TGCAGCGTCCAAACTAGCGGGGCCCTCTGCGAGCAGTACTTC
NA	TRBV2	NA	TRBJ1-4	CASGFVGEKLFF	TGTGCCAGCGGATTCGTCGGGGAAAAACTGTTTTTT
TRBD2	TRBV5-4	few	TRBJ2-1	CASSALSGSYNEQFF	TGTGCCAGCAGCGCCCTTAGCGGGTCCTACAATGAGCAGTTCTTC
TRBD2	TRBV2	NA	TRBJ2-2	CASRVSGRNTGELFF	TGTGCCAGCAGAGTTAGCGGGAGGAACACCGGGGAGCTGTTTTTT
TRBD1	TRBV7-6	NA	TRBJ1-4	CASTGTGYEKLFF	TGTGCCAGCACGGGGACAGGGTATGAAAAACTGTTTTTT
TRBD1	TRBV4-3	NA	TRBJ1-3	CASSQFTGGFGNTIYF	TGCGCCAGCAGCCAATTCACAGGGGGCTTTGGAAACACCATATATTTT
NA	TRBV27	NA	TRBJ2-7	CASSYRSSYEQYF	TGTGCCAGCAGCTACAGGAGCTCCTACGAGCAGTACTTC
NA	TRBV28	NA	TRBJ1-3	CASKEKGDTIYF	TGTGCCAGCAAGGAAAAGGGAGACACCATATATTTT
NA	TRBV6-5	NA	TRBJ1-4	CASSAGELREKLFF	TGTGCCAGCAGTGCCGGGGAGTTGCGGGAAAAACTGTTTTTT
TRBD1	TRBV7-2	NA	TRBJ1-1	CASSSQTGRRNTEAFF	TGTGCCAGCAGCTCGCAGACAGGGAGACGAAATACTGAAGCTTTCTTT
TRBD1	TRBV15	NA	TRBJ1-2	CATSRDRRDSYYYGYTF	TGTGCCACCAGCAGAGATCGTCGGGACAGTTATTACTATGGCTACACCTTC
NA	TRBV5-4	NA	TRBJ2-5	CASSFTGKQETQYF	TGTGCCAGCAGCTTTACAGGGAAACAAGAGACCCAGTACTTC
TRBD2	TRBV11-2	NA	TRBJ2-7	CASSLGIAGLYEQYF	TGTGCCAGCAGCTTAGGAATAGCGGGACTCTACGAGCAGTACTTC